This T cell receptor beta chain was sequenced during a study of OX40 agonist ivuxolimab in advanced cancers. Per germline, CDR1 MNHNS and CDR2 SASEGT. CDR3 length: 16 amino acids. V was shortened by 2 bases and J by 1 base, with 13 bases between the two germline ends. Assay: immunoSEQ multiplex PCR; the TCRdb copy retains only in-frame clones and omits some. Among about 42,000 clones listed, about 81% were seen once. The J gene is TRBJ2-3, the V gene TRBV6-1; a possible D gene is TRBD2 (6 bases). This TCR derives from an adult with an advanced solid tumor such as melanoma, head and neck, liver or kidney cancer. The sequencing here drew on CD4+ or CD8+ T cells sorted from blood, taken in a trial of the OX40 agonist ivuxolimab. Here the CDR3 reads CASSEWGVKGTDTQYF. CDR3 nucleotide sequence: TGTGCCAGCAGTGAATGGGGGGTAAAAGGCACAGATACGCAGTATTTT.